This T cell receptor (beta chain) is from a study of cytomegalovirus exposure and HLA in healthy donors. 60 Vbeta and 13 Jbeta primers were used in PCR. Sequencing used immunoSEQ multiplex PCR; TCRdb keeps in-frame clones, though not all of them. The profile shows roughly 200,000 clones, 70% to 85% of them singletons. Study-wide points: In an earlier analysis, in about 530 donors, most V segments appeared productive either ~87% or ~30% of the time.

As regards this clone: Its target is not known.

CDR1 is SGHRS and CDR2 is YFSETQ in the germline V gene. Deletions cut 5 bases from V and 9 bases from J, with 21 bases between. The length of the CDR3 is 16 residues. The rearrangement uses TRBV5-1 and TRBJ1-6; perhaps TRBD1 as D (5 bases). Sequencing was carried out using PBMCs. The receptor comes from a woman between 35 and 50 years old in good health and CMV-seronegative. This CDR3 reads CASREQESGLGSPLHF. In DNA, the CDR3 is TGCGCCAGCAGGGAGCAGGAATCAGGGTTGGGTTCACCCCTCCACTTT.